This T cell receptor beta chain was found in a study of blood T cell repertoires in COVID-19. Study context: Samples representing acute and convalescent COVID-19 were sourced from the United States, Italy and Spain.

Germline-derived CDR1 and CDR2 are SGHRS and YFSETQ. The CDR3 consists of 16 residues. The V segment lost 6 bases and the J segment 5 bases; nucleotides outside the gene matches: 16. The repertoire was sequenced with immunoSEQ multiplex PCR; TCRdb's copy has only in-frame clones and lacks some. The profile shows approximately 250,000 clones, 75% to 90% of them singletons. Sequencing was done on a sample of peripheral blood. This chain links TRBV5-1 with TRBJ1-2; TRBD1 matches at 7 bases. This receptor was obtained from a human donor in a cohort sampled during active COVID-19. The CDR3 sequence is CASTLTGAQNFYGYTF. CDR3 coding DNA: TGCGCCAGCACCCTAACAGGGGCCCAGAATTTTTATGGCTACACCTTC.